This entry concerns a single TCR beta chain. Its antigen is not identified. This sample stems from a study of blood T cells in healthy people across ages. Study at large: Every two T cells gave about one barcoded beta molecule via template switching. Points from the study as a whole: Naive T cell percentage by flow cytometry tracked strongly with beta diversity. PBMCs went unsorted, and a conclusive naive versus antigen-experienced comparison was therefore prevented.

Together with a sample-barcoded 5' primer, a J-beta primer mix was included in a second PCR lasting 7 to 11 cycles. TCRdb reprocessed the 5' RACE reads with MiXCR, giving one entry per CDR3 protein. The sample yields 800,000 to 950,000 distinct CDR3 sequences, roughly 35% seen once. In germline, CDR1 is KGHDR, CDR2 SFDVKD. Trimming cost V 2 bases and J 6 bases; bases outside gene matches: 10. The CDR3 runs 18 residues. This sequence originates from a young man in good health. The chain couples TRBV24-1 to TRBJ1-6; 9 bases are a match to TRBD1. Sample: blood. CDR3 DNA: TGTGCCACCAGTGATTCTCGGGACAGGGAAAGGGGTAATTCACCCCTCCACTTT. Protein: CATSDSRDRERGNSPLHF.